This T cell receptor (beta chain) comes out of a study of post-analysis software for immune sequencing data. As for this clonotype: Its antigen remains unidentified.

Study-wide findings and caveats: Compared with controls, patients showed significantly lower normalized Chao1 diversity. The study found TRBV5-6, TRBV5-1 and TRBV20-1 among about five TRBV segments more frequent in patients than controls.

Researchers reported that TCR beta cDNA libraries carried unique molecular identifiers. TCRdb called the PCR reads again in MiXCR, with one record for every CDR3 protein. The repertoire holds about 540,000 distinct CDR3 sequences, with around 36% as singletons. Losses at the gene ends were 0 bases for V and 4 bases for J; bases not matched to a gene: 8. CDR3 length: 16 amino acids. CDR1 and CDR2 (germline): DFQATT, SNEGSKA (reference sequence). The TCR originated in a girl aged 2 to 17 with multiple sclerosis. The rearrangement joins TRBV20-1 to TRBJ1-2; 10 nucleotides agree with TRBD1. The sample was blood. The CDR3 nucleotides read TGCAGTGCTAGAGATCCCTCGGACAGGGGGATCTATGGCTACACCTTC. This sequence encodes CSARDPSDRGIYGYTF.